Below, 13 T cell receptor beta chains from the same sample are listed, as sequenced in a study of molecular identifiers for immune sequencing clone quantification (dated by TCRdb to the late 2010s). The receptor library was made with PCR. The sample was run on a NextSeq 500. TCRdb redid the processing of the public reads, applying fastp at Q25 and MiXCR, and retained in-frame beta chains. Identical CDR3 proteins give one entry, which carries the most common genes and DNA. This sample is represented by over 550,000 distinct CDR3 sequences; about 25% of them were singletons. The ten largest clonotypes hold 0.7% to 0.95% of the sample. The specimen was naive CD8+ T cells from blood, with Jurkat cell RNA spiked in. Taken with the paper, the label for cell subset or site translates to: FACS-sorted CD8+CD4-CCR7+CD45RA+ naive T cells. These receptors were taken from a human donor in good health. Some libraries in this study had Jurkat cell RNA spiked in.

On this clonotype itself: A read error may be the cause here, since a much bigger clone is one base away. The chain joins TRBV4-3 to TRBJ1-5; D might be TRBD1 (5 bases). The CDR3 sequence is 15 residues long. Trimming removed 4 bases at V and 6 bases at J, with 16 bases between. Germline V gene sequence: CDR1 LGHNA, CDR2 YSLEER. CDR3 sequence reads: CASSLSDSLIQPQHF. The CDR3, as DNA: TGCGCCAGCAGCCTAAGCGACAGTCTCATTCAGCCCCAGCATTTT.

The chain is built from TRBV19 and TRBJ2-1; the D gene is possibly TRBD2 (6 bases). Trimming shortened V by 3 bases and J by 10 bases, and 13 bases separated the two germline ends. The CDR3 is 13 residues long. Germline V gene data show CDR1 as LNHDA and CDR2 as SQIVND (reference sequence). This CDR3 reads CASSIVSGREQFF. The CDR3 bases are TGTGCCAGTAGTATCGTCAGTGGGAGGGAGCAGTTCTTC.

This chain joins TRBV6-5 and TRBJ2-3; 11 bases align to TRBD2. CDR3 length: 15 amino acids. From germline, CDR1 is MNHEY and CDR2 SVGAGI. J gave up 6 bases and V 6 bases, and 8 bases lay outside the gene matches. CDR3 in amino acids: CASSQTSGESDTQYF. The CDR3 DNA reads TGTGCCAGCAGCCAGACTAGCGGGGAGTCGGATACGCAGTATTTT.

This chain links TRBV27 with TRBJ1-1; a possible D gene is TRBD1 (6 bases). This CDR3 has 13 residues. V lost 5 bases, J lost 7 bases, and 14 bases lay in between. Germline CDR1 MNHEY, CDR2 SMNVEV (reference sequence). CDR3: CASSRPGTSEAFF. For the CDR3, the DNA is TGTGCCAGCAGTCGCCCCGGGACAAGTGAAGCTTTCTTT.

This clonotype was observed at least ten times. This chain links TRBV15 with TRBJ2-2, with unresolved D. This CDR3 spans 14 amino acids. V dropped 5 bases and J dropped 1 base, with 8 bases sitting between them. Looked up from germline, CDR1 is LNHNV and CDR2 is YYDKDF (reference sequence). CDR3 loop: CATSVAENTGELFF. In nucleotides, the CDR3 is TGTGCCACCAGCGTAGCTGAGAACACCGGGGAGCTGTTTTTT.

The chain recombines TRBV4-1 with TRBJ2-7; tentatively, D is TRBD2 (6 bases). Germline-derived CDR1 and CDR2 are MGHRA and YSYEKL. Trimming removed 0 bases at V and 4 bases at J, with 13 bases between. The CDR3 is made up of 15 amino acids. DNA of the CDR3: TGCGCCAGCAGCCAAGACACAGGCGGAGGGTACGAGCAGTACTTC. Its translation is CASSQDTGGGYEQYF.

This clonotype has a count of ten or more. This CDR3 is CASSLIGGIHNEQFF. In nucleotides, the CDR3 is TGTGCCAGCAGTTTGATCGGGGGCATCCACAATGAGCAGTTCTTC. This chain joins TRBV28 and TRBJ2-1; D might be TRBD1 or TRBD2, each matching 6 bases. V lost 3 bases to trimming and J lost 5 bases, with 14 bases between them. The germline gives CDR1 MDHEN, CDR2 SYDVKM. This CDR3 comprises 15 residues.

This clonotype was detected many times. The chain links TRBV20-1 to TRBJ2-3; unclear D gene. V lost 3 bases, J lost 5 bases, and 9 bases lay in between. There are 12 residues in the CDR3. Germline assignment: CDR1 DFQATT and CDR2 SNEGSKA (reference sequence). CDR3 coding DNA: TGCAGTGCTAGGCCGGCAAGAGATACGCAGTATTTT. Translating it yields CSARPARDTQYF.

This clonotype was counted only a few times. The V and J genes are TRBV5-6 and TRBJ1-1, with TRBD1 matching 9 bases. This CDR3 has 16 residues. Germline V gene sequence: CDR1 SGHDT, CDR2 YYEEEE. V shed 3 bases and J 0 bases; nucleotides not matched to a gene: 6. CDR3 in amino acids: CASSSRTGDMNTEAFF. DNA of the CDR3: TGTGCCAGCAGCTCAAGGACAGGGGATATGAACACTGAAGCTTTCTTT.

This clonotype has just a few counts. The CDR3 DNA is TGCGCCAGCAGCCACGGAACAGGGGTGAACACTGAAGCTTTCTTT. It codes for CASSHGTGVNTEAFF. The V gene is TRBV4-3, the J gene TRBJ1-1, with TRBD1 matching 7 bases. Germline V CDR1 and CDR2: LGHNA, YSLEER. Germline trimming cut 3 bases from V and 0 bases from J; bases unmatched to any gene: 4. The CDR3 has 15 amino acids.

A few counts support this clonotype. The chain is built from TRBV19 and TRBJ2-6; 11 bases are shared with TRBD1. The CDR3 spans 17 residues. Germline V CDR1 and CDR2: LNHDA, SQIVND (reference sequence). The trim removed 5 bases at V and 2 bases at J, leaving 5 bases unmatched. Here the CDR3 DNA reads TGTGCCAGTAGTTTGGACAGGGGGCCCACTGGGGCCAACGTCCTGACTTTC. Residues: CASSLDRGPTGANVLTF.

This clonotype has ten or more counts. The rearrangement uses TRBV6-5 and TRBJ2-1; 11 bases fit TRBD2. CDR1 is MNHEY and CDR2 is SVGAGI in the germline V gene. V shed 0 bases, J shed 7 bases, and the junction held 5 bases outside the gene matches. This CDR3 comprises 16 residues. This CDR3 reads CASSYSGSSGRNEQFF. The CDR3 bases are TGTGCCAGCAGTTACTCGGGGTCTAGCGGGAGGAATGAGCAGTTCTTC.

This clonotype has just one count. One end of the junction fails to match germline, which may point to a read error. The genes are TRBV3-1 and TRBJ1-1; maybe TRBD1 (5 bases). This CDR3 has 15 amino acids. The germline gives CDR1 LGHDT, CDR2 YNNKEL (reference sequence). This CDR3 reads CASSPRTGVNAEAFF. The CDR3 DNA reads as TGTGCCAGCAGCCCTCGGACGGGGGTGAACGCTGAAGCTTTCTTT.